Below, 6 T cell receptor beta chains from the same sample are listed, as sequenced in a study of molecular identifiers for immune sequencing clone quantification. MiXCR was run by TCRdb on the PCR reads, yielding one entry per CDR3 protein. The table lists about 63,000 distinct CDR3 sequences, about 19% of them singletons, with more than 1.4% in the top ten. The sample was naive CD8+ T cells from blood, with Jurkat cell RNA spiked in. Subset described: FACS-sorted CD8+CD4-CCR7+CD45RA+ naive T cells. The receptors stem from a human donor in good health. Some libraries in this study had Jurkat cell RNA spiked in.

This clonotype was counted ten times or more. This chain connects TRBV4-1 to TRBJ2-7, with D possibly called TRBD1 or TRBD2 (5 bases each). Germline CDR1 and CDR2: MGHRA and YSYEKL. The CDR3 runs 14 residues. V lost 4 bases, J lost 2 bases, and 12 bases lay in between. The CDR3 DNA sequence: TGCGCCAGCAGCCTTGGGGGACCGACCTACGAGCAGTACTTC. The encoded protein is CASSLGGPTYEQYF.

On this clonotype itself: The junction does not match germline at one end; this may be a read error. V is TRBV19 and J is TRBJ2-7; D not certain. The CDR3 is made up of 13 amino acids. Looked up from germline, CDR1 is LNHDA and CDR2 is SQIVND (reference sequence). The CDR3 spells CASSTLTSYEPYF. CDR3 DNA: TGTGCCAGTAGTACCCTCACCTCCTACGAGCCGTACTTC. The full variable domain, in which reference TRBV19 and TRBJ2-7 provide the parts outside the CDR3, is DGGITQSPKYLFRKEGQNVTLSCEQNLNHDAMYWYRQDPGQGLRLIYYSQIVNDFQKGDIAEGYSVSREKKESFPLTVTSAQKNPTAFYLCASSTLTSYEPYFGPGTRLTVT.

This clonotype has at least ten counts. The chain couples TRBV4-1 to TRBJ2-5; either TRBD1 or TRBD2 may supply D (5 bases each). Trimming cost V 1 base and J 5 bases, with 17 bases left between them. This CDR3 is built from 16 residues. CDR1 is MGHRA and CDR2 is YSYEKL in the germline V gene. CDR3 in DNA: TGCGCCAGCAGCCAAGGCCGTGGGGGAGAGGGGGAGACCCAGTACTTC. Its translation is CASSQGRGGEGETQYF.

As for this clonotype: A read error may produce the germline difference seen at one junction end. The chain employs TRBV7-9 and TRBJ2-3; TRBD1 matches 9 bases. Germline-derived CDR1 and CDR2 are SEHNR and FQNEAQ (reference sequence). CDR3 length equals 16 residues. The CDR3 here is CASTDRGFTGTDTRYF. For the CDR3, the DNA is TGTGCCAGCACCGACAGGGGGTTTACCGGTACAGATACGCGGTATTTT.

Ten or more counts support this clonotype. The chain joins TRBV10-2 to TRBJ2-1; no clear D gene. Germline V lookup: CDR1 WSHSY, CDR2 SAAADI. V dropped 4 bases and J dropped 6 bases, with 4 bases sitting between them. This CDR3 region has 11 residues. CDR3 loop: CASSVFNEQFF. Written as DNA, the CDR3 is TGCGCCAGCAGTGTTTTCAATGAGCAGTTCTTC.

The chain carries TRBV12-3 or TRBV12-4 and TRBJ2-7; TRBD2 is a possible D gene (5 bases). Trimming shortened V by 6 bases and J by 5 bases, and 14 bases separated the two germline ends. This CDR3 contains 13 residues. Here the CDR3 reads CASRIRGGDEQYF. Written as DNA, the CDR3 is TGTGCCAGCAGGATTCGGGGTGGAGACGAGCAGTACTTC.